This entry describes one TCR gamma chain. The antigen remains undetermined. Thymocytes were sorted as CD3+ TCRVdelta1+ TCRVdelta2- after alphabeta T cell depletion. Extracted RNA was reverse transcribed into cDNA. Multiplex PCR used pooled V-gene forward primers and a constant-region reverse primer to amplify CDR3s. TCRdb re-identified clones in the multiplex PCR reads via CATT. The table has tens of thousands of gamma-chain clones, 20% to 25% seen once. V lost 1 base to trimming and J lost 9 bases; unmatched junction nucleotides: 12. CDR1 is VINAFY, CDR2 YDVSNSKD, per germline. This CDR3 is built from 14 residues. The source of the sample is a study of Vδ1+ human thymocytes. Study-level findings and limits: Unexpected Vdelta2 sequences could cause misinterpretation of bulk repertoire data. Unlike peripheral blood Vdelta1+ controls, thymic delta-chain sequences included 20% to 25% Vdelta2 and few Vdelta3. TRG sequences recurred across donors, whereas TRD sequences stayed essentially private. In the thymus, TRG and TRD repertoires looked highly polyclonal with Gaussian CDR3 lengths.

The chain employs TRGV5 and TRGJ1 or TRGJ2. The material sequenced was Vdelta1+ gamma-delta thymocytes from the thymus. Noted subset: FACS-sorted CD3+ TCRalphabeta- TCRVdelta1+ TCRVdelta2- thymocytes. This TCR came from a girl younger than two who had congenital heart surgery. Written as DNA, the CDR3 is TGTGCCACCTGGGACAGCCTGGGTTTCGGTAAGAAACTCTTT. Translating it yields CATWDSLGFGKKLF.